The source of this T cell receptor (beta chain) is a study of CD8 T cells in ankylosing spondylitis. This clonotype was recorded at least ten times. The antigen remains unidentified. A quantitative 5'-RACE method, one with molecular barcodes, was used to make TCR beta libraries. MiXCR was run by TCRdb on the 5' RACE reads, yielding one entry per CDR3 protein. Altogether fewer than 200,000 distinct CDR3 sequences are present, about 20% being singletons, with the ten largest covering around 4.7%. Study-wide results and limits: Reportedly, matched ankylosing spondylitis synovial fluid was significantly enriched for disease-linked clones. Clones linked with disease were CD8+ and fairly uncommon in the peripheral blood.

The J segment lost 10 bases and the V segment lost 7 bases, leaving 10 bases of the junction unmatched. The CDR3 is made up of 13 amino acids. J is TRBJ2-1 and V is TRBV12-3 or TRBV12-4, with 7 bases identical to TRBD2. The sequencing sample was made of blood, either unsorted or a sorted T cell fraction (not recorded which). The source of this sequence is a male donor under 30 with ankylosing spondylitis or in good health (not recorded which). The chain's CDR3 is CASTPPSGVEQFF. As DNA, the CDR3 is TGTGCCAGCACCCCCCCAAGCGGGGTCGAGCAGTTCTTC.